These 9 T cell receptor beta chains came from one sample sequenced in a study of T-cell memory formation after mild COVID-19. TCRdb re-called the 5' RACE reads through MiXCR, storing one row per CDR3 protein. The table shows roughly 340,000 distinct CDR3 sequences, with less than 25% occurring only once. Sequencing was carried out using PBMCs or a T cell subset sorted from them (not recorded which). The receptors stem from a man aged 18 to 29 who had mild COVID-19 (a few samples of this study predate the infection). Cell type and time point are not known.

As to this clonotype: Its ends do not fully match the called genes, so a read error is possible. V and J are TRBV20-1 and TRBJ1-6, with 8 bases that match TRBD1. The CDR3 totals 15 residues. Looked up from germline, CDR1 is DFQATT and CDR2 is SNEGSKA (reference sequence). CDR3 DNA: TGCAGTGCTATCACGGACAGGGCTTATAATTCACCACTCCACTTT. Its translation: CSAITDRAYNSPLHF.

CDR3 sequence (DNA): TGTGCCAGTAGTATAGATCTTGAGGGGGTTGGTAACACCGGGGAGCTGTTTTTT. It translates to CASSIDLEGVGNTGELFF. This chain uses TRBV19 with TRBJ2-2; D may be TRBD1 (6 bases). The V gene lost 0 bases and the J gene lost 2 bases, with 16 bases spanning the gap. Germline CDR1 LNHDA, CDR2 SQIVND (reference sequence). The CDR3 has 18 residues.

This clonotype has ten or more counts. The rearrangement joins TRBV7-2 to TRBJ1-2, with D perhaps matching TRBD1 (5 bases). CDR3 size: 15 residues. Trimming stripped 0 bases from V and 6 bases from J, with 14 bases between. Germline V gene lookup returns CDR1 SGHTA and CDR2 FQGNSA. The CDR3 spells CASSLAFRGEDGYTF. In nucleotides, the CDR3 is TGTGCCAGCAGCTTAGCGTTCCGGGGCGAGGATGGCTACACCTTC.

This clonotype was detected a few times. CDR3 sequence (DNA): TGTGCCAGCAGCAGGGACAGGGATGGGTACGAGCAGTACTTC. This codes for CASSRDRDGYEQYF. The chain employs TRBV6-5 and TRBJ2-7, with TRBD1 identical over 9 bases. Germline assignment: CDR1 MNHEY and CDR2 SVGAGI. Trimming at V came to 6 bases and at J to 4 bases, leaving 7 bases not matched to a gene. The CDR3 covers 14 residues.

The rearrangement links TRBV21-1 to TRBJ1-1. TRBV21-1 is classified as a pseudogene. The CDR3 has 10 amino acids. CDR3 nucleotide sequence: TGTGCTGGAGAGAACACTGAAGCTTTCTTT. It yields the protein CAGENTEAFF.

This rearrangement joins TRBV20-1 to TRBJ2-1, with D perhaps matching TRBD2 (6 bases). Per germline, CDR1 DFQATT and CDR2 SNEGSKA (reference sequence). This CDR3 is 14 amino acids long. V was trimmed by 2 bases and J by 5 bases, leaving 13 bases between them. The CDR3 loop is CSARLRGANNEQFF. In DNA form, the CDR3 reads TGCAGTGCTAGATTGCGGGGAGCTAACAATGAGCAGTTCTTC.

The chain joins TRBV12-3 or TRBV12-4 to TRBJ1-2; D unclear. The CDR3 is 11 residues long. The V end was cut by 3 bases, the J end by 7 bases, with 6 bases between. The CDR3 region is CASSFVSGYTF. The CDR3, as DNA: TGTGCCAGCAGTTTCGTGTCTGGCTACACCTTC.

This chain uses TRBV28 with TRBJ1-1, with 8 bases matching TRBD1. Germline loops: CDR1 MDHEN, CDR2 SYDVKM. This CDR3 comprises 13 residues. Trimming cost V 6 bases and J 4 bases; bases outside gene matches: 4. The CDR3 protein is CASRRQGSTEAFF. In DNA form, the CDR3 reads TGTGCCAGCAGGAGACAGGGGAGCACTGAAGCTTTCTTT.

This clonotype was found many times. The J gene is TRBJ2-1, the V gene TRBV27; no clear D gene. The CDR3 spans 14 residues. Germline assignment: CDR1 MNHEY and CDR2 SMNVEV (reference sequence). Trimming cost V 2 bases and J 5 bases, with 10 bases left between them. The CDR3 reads CASSLGMAHNEQFF. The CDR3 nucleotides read TGTGCCAGCAGTTTAGGGATGGCTCACAATGAGCAGTTCTTC.